This TCR beta chain originates from a study of blood T cell repertoires in COVID-19. Turning to the study itself: COVID-19 samples collected from the United States, Italy and Spain covered acute and convalescent phases. T cells, B-cell-depleted T cells, or PBMCs supplied cDNA or gDNA.

Original analysis: Researchers report that nucleated cell counts were estimated from reference gene primer amplification. Repertoires were generated with immunoSEQ multiplex PCR, while TCRdb's copy carries only in-frame clones and drops some. Clone size and V and J calls were adopted from that table, with D and trimming inferred from the DNA. This table has about 160,000 clones, roughly 90% appearing once. This clone was seen once. This sequence was found in a man aged 55 to 70 with active or convalescent COVID-19. The sample taken for sequencing was peripheral blood.

CDR3 region: CASSPRETRDTQYF. CDR3 DNA: TGTGCCAGCTCACCACGGGAGACTAGGGATACGCAGTATTTT. V and J are TRBV18 and TRBJ2-3; perhaps TRBD2 as D (6 bases). V was trimmed by 1 base and J by 6 bases, leaving 11 bases between them. The length of the CDR3 is 14 residues. The germline gives CDR1 KGHSH, CDR2 LQKENI.